The subject of this entry is one TCR beta chain. Here immunoSEQ multiplex PCR was the method, and the copy in TCRdb shows in-frame clones only, minus some. The sample has about 680,000 clones; 60% to 75% are singletons. With 0 bases clipped from V and 4 bases from J, the junction kept 9 bases outside the gene matches. The CDR3 length is 17 residues. Germline V gene sequence: CDR1 LNHDA, CDR2 SQIVND (reference sequence). The sample is drawn from a study of shared clonotypes between healthy human individuals. This sequence joins TRBV19 and TRBJ2-1, with 7 bases that match TRBD2. The receptor comes from a woman in her twenties or thirties in good health. Sequencing input: memory CD4+ T cells sorted from blood. Subset given: CD45RA-negative fraction. The CDR3 DNA is TGTGCCAGTAGTATAGATCTGGCTAGCGGAGGGTACAATGAGCAGTTCTTC. Its translation is CASSIDLASGGYNEQFF.